The 22 T cell receptor beta chains below all came from one sample that was sequenced in a study of cytomegalovirus exposure and HLA in healthy donors. PCR was performed using 60 Vbeta and 13 Jbeta primers. The table came from immunoSEQ multiplex PCR; TCRdb's copy has only in-frame clones and leaves some out. The repertoire holds 110,000 or so clones, with over 75% as singletons. Material for sequencing was PBMCs. These receptors all stem from a woman younger than 35 in good health and CMV-seronegative.

V usage is TRBV7-9 and J usage is TRBJ1-4; 8 bases match TRBD1. V shed 5 bases, J shed 4 bases, and the junction held 6 bases outside the gene matches. Germline V gives CDR1 SEHNR, CDR2 FQNEAQ (reference sequence). This CDR3 contains 15 residues. This CDR3 reads CASSGRQGINEKLFF. The CDR3, as DNA: TGTGCCAGCAGCGGCCGACAGGGGATTAATGAAAAACTGTTTTTT.

The chain has TRBV7-9 and TRBJ1-1; 10 positions match TRBD1. The V gene end was trimmed by 5 bases and the J gene end by 9 bases; junction bases not matched to a gene: 3. CDR1 is SEHNR, CDR2 FQNEAQ, per germline (reference sequence). The CDR3 is made up of 12 amino acids. The CDR3: CASSVDRGQAFF. CDR3 nucleotide sequence: TGTGCCAGCAGCGTCGACAGGGGGCAAGCTTTCTTT.

V usage is TRBV5-4 and J usage is TRBJ1-2; 7 bases match TRBD1. This CDR3 spans 14 amino acids. Germline V lookup: CDR1 SGHNT, CDR2 YYREEE (reference sequence). The V and J ends lost 0 bases and 4 bases, in that order; junction bases with no gene match: 3. In DNA, the CDR3 is TGTGCCAGCAGCTTGGAAACAGGGGCCTATGGCTACACCTTC. Translation: CASSLETGAYGYTF.

The chain combines TRBV29-1 with TRBJ1-2; 8 positions match TRBD1. Germline V gives CDR1 SQVTM, CDR2 ANQGSEA. V gave up 0 bases and J gave up 7 bases; unmatched junction bases: 4. This CDR3 is built from 13 residues. CDR3 bases: TGCAGCGTTGAAGATCAGGGGGCCCTTGGCTACACCTTC. Its protein product is CSVEDQGALGYTF.

This chain joins TRBV7-8 and TRBJ1-1; TRBD1 agrees at 9 bases. The CDR3 loop spans 14 amino acids. Germline assignment: CDR1 SGHVS and CDR2 FQNEAQ. The V and J ends lost 5 bases and 5 bases, in that order; junction bases with no gene match: 6. In DNA form, the CDR3 reads TGTGCCAGCAGCAAACCGACAGGGGGTACTGAAGCTTTCTTT. Amino acids: CASSKPTGGTEAFF. The variable domain in full, completed from reference TRBV7-8 and TRBJ1-1, reads GAGVSQSPRYKVAKRGQDVALRCDPISGHVSLFWYQQALGQGPEFLTYFQNEAQLDKSGLPSDRFFAERPEGSVSTLKIQRTQQEDSAVYLCASSKPTGGTEAFFGQGTRLTVV.

The chain couples TRBV7-2 to TRBJ2-7, with D possibly matching TRBD2 (6 bases). The ends were cut back, 5 bases at V and 0 bases at J, with 17 bases in the middle. Germline CDR1 is SGHTA and CDR2 is FQGNSA. The CDR3 totals 16 residues. CDR3 region: CASSLVAATSSYEQYF. For the CDR3, the DNA is TGTGCCAGCAGCCTCGTAGCGGCAACCAGCTCCTACGAGCAGTACTTC.

V is TRBV7-2 and J is TRBJ1-3, with no clear D. Germline-derived CDR1 and CDR2 are SGHTA and FQGNSA. The CDR3 sequence is 15 residues long. Trimming left V 0 bases short and J 7 bases short, with 13 bases between. CDR3 region: CASSLAPGNANTIYF. DNA of the CDR3: TGTGCCAGCAGCTTAGCGCCGGGAAATGCTAACACCATATATTTT.

The chain links TRBV27 to TRBJ1-2; 8 bases agree with TRBD1. CDR3 length equals 14 residues. V was clipped by 2 bases and J by 7 bases; unmatched bases: 6. The germline V gene encodes CDR1 MNHEY and CDR2 SMNVEV (reference sequence). The CDR3, as DNA: TGTGCCAGCAGTTTAAATCAGGGGGCGGGTGGCTACACCTTC. Protein sequence: CASSLNQGAGGYTF.

V and J are TRBV7-8 and TRBJ2-5; D is ambiguous. The CDR3 sequence is 15 residues long. Germline CDR1 reads SGHVS; CDR2 reads FQNEAQ. Trimming cost V 1 base and J 3 bases, with 12 bases left between them. The CDR3 is CASSLEMAHKETQYF. In DNA form, the CDR3 reads TGTGCCAGCAGCTTAGAAATGGCACATAAAGAGACCCAGTACTTC.

CDR3 region: CASSLSEGVGQPQHF. In nucleotides, the CDR3 is TGTGCCAGCAGTTTATCCGAGGGGGTGGGTCAGCCCCAGCATTTT. The chain uses TRBV27 and TRBJ1-5; the D gene is possibly TRBD1 (6 bases). CDR3 size: 15 residues. V lost 0 bases and J lost 6, with 12 bases in between. The germline V gene encodes CDR1 MNHEY and CDR2 SMNVEV (reference sequence).

This chain links TRBV27 with TRBJ1-3; D is ambiguous. The CDR3 runs 14 residues. V lost 3 bases and J lost 4, with 10 bases in between. CDR1 is MNHEY and CDR2 is SMNVEV in the germline V gene (reference sequence). The CDR3 sequence: CASSFGPGGNTIYF. The CDR3 bases are TGTGCCAGCAGTTTTGGGCCGGGGGGAAACACCATATATTTT.

The CDR3 spells CASSSPDRAITEAFF. The CDR3 region has the DNA TGTGCCAGCAGCTCCCCAGACAGGGCCATAACTGAAGCTTTCTTT. This rearrangement joins TRBV7-8 to TRBJ1-1, with TRBD1 matching over 7 bases. Looked up from germline, CDR1 is SGHVS and CDR2 is FQNEAQ. CDR3 size: 15 residues. V was pared by 4 bases and J by 5 bases, with 10 bases of the junction left unmatched.

The genes are TRBV29-1 and TRBJ1-1; possibly TRBD1 for D (6 bases). V was cut by 7 bases and J by 1 base, with 13 bases left in between. Germline V CDR1 and CDR2: SQVTM, ANQGSEA. The CDR3 has 13 residues. The CDR3 protein is CSARQAPNTEAFF. In nucleotides, the CDR3 is TGCAGCGCTCGACAGGCCCCGAACACTGAAGCTTTCTTT.

The chain carries TRBV5-1 and TRBJ2-2; 11 bases agree with TRBD2. The ends lost 2 bases at V and 6 bases at J; junction bases unmatched: 12. In germline, CDR1 is SGHRS, CDR2 YFSETQ. CDR3 length: 18 amino acids. Here the CDR3 DNA reads TGCGCCAGCAGCTTCGGCCTAGCGGGAGGAAGATCCGCCGGGGAGCTGTTTTTT. Translating it yields CASSFGLAGGRSAGELFF. The whole variable domain, filled in from reference TRBV5-1 and TRBJ2-2, reads KAGVTQTPRYLIKTRGQQVTLSCSPISGHRSVSWYQQTPGQGLQFLFEYFSETQRNKGNFPGRFSGRQFSNSRSEMNVSTLELGDSALYLCASSFGLAGGRSAGELFFGEGSRLTVL.

This chain joins TRBV28 and TRBJ1-6; 9 bases agree with TRBD1. V was clipped by 5 bases and J by 7 bases; unmatched bases: 6. In germline, CDR1 is MDHEN, CDR2 SYDVKM. This CDR3 is built from 15 residues. The CDR3, as DNA: TGTGCCAGCAGTCCCCCGGGACAGGGCAATTCACCCCTCCACTTT. Translated, it gives CASSPPGQGNSPLHF.

The chain has TRBV2 and TRBJ2-2, with D perhaps matching TRBD2 (6 bases). Germline CDR1 reads SNHLY; CDR2 reads FYNNEI. Trimming removed 6 bases from V and 0 bases from J, with 11 bases in between. There are 15 residues in the CDR3. The CDR3 region is CASRGTGANTGELFF. The CDR3 DNA is TGTGCCAGCAGAGGGACTGGCGCGAACACCGGGGAGCTGTTTTTT.

The chain combines TRBV5-1 with TRBJ1-2; D is possibly TRBD1 (5 bases). From germline, CDR1 is SGHRS and CDR2 YFSETQ. The CDR3 spans 12 residues. Between the trimmed V and J ends, which lost 1 base and 6 bases, there was a span of 7 bases. The CDR3, as DNA: TGCGCCAGCAGCTTGAAAGGGGATGGCTACACCTTC. Protein: CASSLKGDGYTF.

This chain connects TRBV19 to TRBJ1-2, with a tentative D call TRBD1 (5 bases). V was pared by 6 bases and J by 8 bases, with 10 bases between. Per the germline V gene, CDR1 is LNHDA and CDR2 is SQIVND (reference sequence). The CDR3 extends over 11 amino acids. The CDR3 DNA follows: TGTGCCAGTAGGGGACTGGCGGGCTACACCTTC. Its translation: CASRGLAGYTF.

This clone was seen a handful of times. The chain carries TRBV12-5 and TRBJ2-1; weak D call: TRBD2 (5 bases). Trimming cost V 1 base and J 4 bases, with 11 bases left between them. Germline-derived CDR1 and CDR2 are LGHNT and FRNRAP. The CDR3 contains 15 residues. In nucleotides, the CDR3 is TGTGCTAGTGGTTTGGCCCGGACGGGGTACAATGAGCAGTTCTTC. This codes for CASGLARTGYNEQFF.

This chain uses TRBV27 with TRBJ1-6, with 7 bases identical to TRBD1. Germline CDR1 and CDR2: MNHEY and SMNVEV (reference sequence). The CDR3 covers 15 residues. V lost 6 bases to trimming and J lost 7 bases; unmatched junction nucleotides: 9. This CDR3 is CASRVPGTENSPLHF. The CDR3 DNA follows: TGTGCCAGCAGGGTCCCCGGGACAGAGAATTCACCCCTCCACTTT.

The chain has TRBV7-8 and TRBJ1-5; 9 bases align to TRBD1. The CDR3 has 17 residues. Germline assignment: CDR1 SGHVS and CDR2 FQNEAQ. V was clipped by 5 bases and J by 5 bases; unmatched bases: 13. CDR3 nucleotides: TGTGCCAGCAGCATAAGGATTCCGGACAGGGGCGATCAGCCCCAGCATTTT. It encodes CASSIRIPDRGDQPQHF. The complete variable domain, with remaining parts taken from reference TRBV7-8 and TRBJ1-5, reads GAGVSQSPRYKVAKRGQDVALRCDPISGHVSLFWYQQALGQGPEFLTYFQNEAQLDKSGLPSDRFFAERPEGSVSTLKIQRTQQEDSAVYLCASSIRIPDRGDQPQHFGDGTRLSIL.

With respect to this clone: Germline is not matched at one junction end, which may reflect a read error. The chain's CDR3 is CSSSLGTTSLSTDTQYF. The CDR3 DNA reads as TGTTCCAGCAGCTTGGGGACTACTTCTCTAAGCACAGATACGCAGTATTTT. The gene calls are TRBV7-9 and TRBJ2-3; TRBD2 agrees at 7 bases. CDR1 SEHNR and CDR2 FQNEAQ come from the germline V gene (reference sequence). The length of the CDR3 is 17 residues.